What follows are 14 T cell receptor beta chains derived from one specimen sequenced in a study of OX40 agonist ivuxolimab in advanced cancers. Generated by immunoSEQ multiplex PCR, the TCRdb table keeps only in-frame clones and is missing some. The sample holds just over 95,000 clones, around 90% seen once. The sample was CD4+ or CD8+ T cells sorted from blood, taken in a trial of the OX40 agonist ivuxolimab. Receptors were obtained from an adult with an advanced solid tumor such as melanoma, head and neck, liver or kidney cancer.

This chain joins TRBV6-6 and TRBJ1-5, with D perhaps TRBD1 (6 bases). Germline CDR1 MNHNY, CDR2 SVGAGI (reference sequence). The CDR3 extends over 13 amino acids. V was cut by 8 bases and J by 7 bases, with 15 bases left in between. CDR3 DNA sequence: TGTGCCAGCCGGTCGCAGGGGCAACAGCCCCAGCATTTT. Protein product: CASRSQGQQPQHF.

The chain couples TRBV30 to TRBJ1-1; unclear D gene. The germline gives CDR1 GTSNPN, CDR2 SVGIG (reference sequence). The CDR3 loop spans 12 amino acids. V gave up 3 bases and J gave up 4 bases, with 9 bases separating them. The CDR3 loop is CAWRRSSTEAFF. CDR3 DNA: TGTGCCTGGAGGAGGTCATCCACTGAAGCTTTCTTT.

The V call is TRBV6-1, the J call TRBJ1-5, with unresolved D. Per the germline V gene, CDR1 is MNHNS and CDR2 is SASEGT. Trimming cost V 1 base and J 6 bases, with 16 bases left between them. This CDR3 comprises 16 residues. CDR3 residues: CASSEDLQVGIQPQHF. For the CDR3, the DNA is TGTGCCAGCAGTGAAGATTTGCAGGTCGGCATTCAGCCCCAGCATTTT.

The chain joins TRBV7-9 to TRBJ2-7; D possibly corresponds to TRBD1 (6 bases). Looked up from germline, CDR1 is SEHNR and CDR2 is FQNEAQ (reference sequence). The CDR3 is made up of 13 amino acids. V was shortened by 1 base and J by 6 bases, with 10 bases between the two germline ends. The CDR3 DNA reads TGTGCCAGCAGCTTAGACAGGGTCCTCGAGCAGTACTTC. This encodes CASSLDRVLEQYF.

The V gene is TRBV27, the J gene TRBJ2-7; TRBD2 agrees at 11 bases. The CDR3 runs to 14 residues. V trimming: 6 bases; J trimming: 1 base; junction bases outside the gene matches: 2. Germline lookup yields CDR1 MNHEY and CDR2 SMNVEV (reference sequence). The CDR3 DNA sequence: TGTGCCAGCAGCGTAGCGGGAGGGTCCTACGAGCAGTACTTC. Translation gives CASSVAGGSYEQYF.

This clone has a handful of counts. The chain employs TRBV28 and TRBJ1-5; D remains unclear. Germline CDR1 MDHEN, CDR2 SYDVKM. This CDR3 spans 16 amino acids. Trimming cost V 5 bases and J 0 bases, with 14 bases left between them. CDR3 sequence: CASSPSGRDSNQPQHF. DNA of the CDR3: TGTGCCAGCAGTCCCTCGGGTAGGGATAGCAATCAGCCCCAGCATTTT.

This chain uses TRBV7-2 with TRBJ2-5, with a weak D call TRBD1 (6 bases). The CDR3 is 14 residues long. Germline V CDR1 and CDR2: SGHTA, FQGNSA. Trimming removed 1 base at V and 5 bases at J, with 11 bases between. In DNA form, the CDR3 reads TGTGCCAGCAGCTTAGTGGGGGCTCCGGAGACCCAGTACTTC. Translated: CASSLVGAPETQYF.

J is TRBJ2-4 and V is TRBV19; 8 bases agree with TRBD2. V lost 8 bases to trimming and J lost 1 base; unmatched junction nucleotides: 7. This CDR3 has 15 amino acids. The germline CDR1 and CDR2 sequences are LNHDA and SQIVND (reference sequence). The CDR3 region is CASHPGGLAKNIQYF. CDR3 coding DNA: TGTGCCAGTCACCCGGGGGGGCTGGCCAAAAACATTCAGTACTTC.

This clone came up a few times. The V and J genes are TRBV21-1 and TRBJ1-3; TRBD1 was called by the table and not checked on the DNA. TRBV21-1 counts as a pseudogene. CDR3 length equals 17 residues. The CDR3 sequence is CASSKEPGIGSGNTIYF. The CDR3 DNA reads as TGTGCCAGCAGCAAAGAACCAGGAATAGGCTCTGGAAACACCATATATTTT.

This chain connects TRBV5-4 to TRBJ2-1; 8 nucleotides line up with TRBD2. CDR3 length: 16 amino acids. The germline V gene encodes CDR1 SGHNT and CDR2 YYREEE (reference sequence). J lost 5 bases, V lost 4 bases, and 11 bases had no gene match. Written as DNA, the CDR3 is TGTGCCAGCAGCATGGATAGCGGGAAATCTCACAATGAGCAGTTCTTC. This gives the protein CASSMDSGKSHNEQFF.

V usage is TRBV5-1 and J usage is TRBJ2-1, with 11 bases aligning to TRBD2. The germline V gene encodes CDR1 SGHRS and CDR2 YFSETQ. Unmatched junction bases numbered 10, after V lost 4 bases and J lost 4 bases. CDR3 length equals 17 residues. CDR3 nucleotide sequence: TGCGCCAGCAGCCCAACTAAGGGACTAGCGGCATACAATGAGCAGTTCTTC. Translating gives CASSPTKGLAAYNEQFF.

V usage is TRBV2 and J usage is TRBJ1-4; 7 bases fit TRBD1. Trimming cost V 6 bases and J 8 bases; bases outside gene matches: 6. Per germline, CDR1 SNHLY and CDR2 FYNNEI. This CDR3 is built from 13 residues. CDR3 DNA sequence: TGTGCCAGCAGCACAGGGGTTCGGGAAAAACTGTTTTTT. This translates into CASSTGVREKLFF.

V and J are TRBV5-1 and TRBJ2-5, with 9 nucleotides matching TRBD2. The CDR3 covers 16 residues. The V gene end was trimmed by 4 bases and the J gene end by 4 bases; junction bases not matched to a gene: 11. Germline-derived CDR1 and CDR2 are SGHRS and YFSETQ. CDR3 DNA: TGCGCCAGCAGCCCCCGGGGGCGGGGGGGTAGAGAGACCCAGTACTTC. Its translation is CASSPRGRGGRETQYF.

This clone was detected only once. This sequence joins TRBV6-1 and TRBJ2-5; 9 bases line up with TRBD2. This CDR3 spans 17 amino acids. CDR1 and CDR2 from the germline V gene are MNHNS and SASEGT. The V and J ends lost 3 bases and 2 bases, in that order; junction bases with no gene match: 10. CDR3 in DNA: TGTGCCAGCAGTGACCCTTCCGGCCTAGCGGGGCAAGAGACCCAGTACTTC. This translates into CASSDPSGLAGQETQYF.